This section outlines one T cell receptor (beta chain) sequence together with its context. This sample was included in a study of blood T cell repertoires in COVID-19. Turning to the study itself: Sources were T cells, B-cell-depleted T cells, or PBMCs; the material itself was cDNA or gDNA.

Original handling: Nucleated cell counts were estimated from reference gene primer amplification. Clones were read by immunoSEQ multiplex PCR, and TCRdb kept only the in-frame ones, dropping some. V and J calls and clone size are given by that table; D and trimming were obtained from the DNA. This sample yields around 140,000 clones, of which about 87% are seen a single time; roughly two fifths belongs to the top ten. The V and J ends lost 6 bases and 4 bases, in that order; junction bases with no gene match: 7. The CDR3 is made up of 15 amino acids. CDR1 and CDR2 (germline): SGHDT, YYEEEE. Sequencing was carried out using peripheral blood. The clonotype comes from a man in his fifties who had recovered from COVID-19. The V and J genes are TRBV5-6 and TRBJ2-3; 11 bases align to TRBD2. The chain's CDR3 is CASINSGGAADTQYF. As DNA, the CDR3 is TGTGCCAGCATCAATAGCGGGGGGGCCGCAGATACGCAGTATTTT.